Following are 23 T cell receptor beta chains from one sample sequenced in a study of CDR3 diversity in severe acne. TCRdb reprocessed the PCR reads with MiXCR, giving one entry per CDR3 protein. The sample lists 97,000 or so distinct CDR3 sequences, around 53% occurring once. The sequenced sample consisted of blood. Receptors were obtained from a male donor with acne.

This clonotype has at least ten counts. The rearrangement links TRBV20-1 to TRBJ2-7; no reliable D call. V shed 3 bases and J shed 6 bases, with 6 bases lying between them. CDR1 is DFQATT and CDR2 is SNEGSKA in the germline V gene (reference sequence). The CDR3 length is 10 residues. DNA for the CDR3: TGCAGTGCTAGGATACTCGAGCAGTACTTC. Amino acids: CSARILEQYF.

This chain uses TRBV7-9 with TRBJ2-1; D remains unclear. From germline, CDR1 is SEHNR and CDR2 FQNEAQ (reference sequence). Trimming removed 1 base at V and 8 bases at J, with 15 bases between. The CDR3 covers 15 residues. The chain's CDR3 is CASSLGAQPNYEQFF. The DNA of the CDR3 is TGTGCCAGCAGCTTAGGCGCGCAGCCTAACTATGAGCAGTTCTTC.

In this sample, this clonotype turned up a few times. The V and J genes are TRBV6-5 and TRBJ2-3, with TRBD1 matching over 10 bases. The CDR3 is made up of 16 amino acids. Germline V CDR1 and CDR2: MNHEY, SVGAGI. The V gene end was trimmed by 5 bases and the J gene end by 2 bases; junction bases not matched to a gene: 7. The CDR3: CASSRPGQGITDTQYF. As DNA, the CDR3 is TGTGCCAGCAGTCGTCCGGGACAGGGGATCACAGATACGCAGTATTTT.

V is TRBV7-9 and J is TRBJ1-1; D is undetermined. Germline V gene sequence: CDR1 SEHNR, CDR2 FQNEAQ (reference sequence). The CDR3 loop spans 16 amino acids. The V end lost 3 bases, the J end lost 0 bases, and 14 bases lay between the germline ends. The CDR3 spells CASSLGVGQLNTEAFF. DNA for the CDR3: TGTGCCAGCAGCTTGGGAGTGGGTCAGTTGAACACTGAAGCTTTCTTT.

The chain uses TRBV12-5 and TRBJ2-5, with a possible D match to TRBD1 (6 bases). This CDR3 comprises 13 residues. V lost 6 bases and J 3 bases, leaving 11 bases between the germline ends. From germline, CDR1 is LGHNT and CDR2 FRNRAP. The CDR3 here is CASGTTGKETQYF. The CDR3 bases are TGTGCTAGTGGGACAACAGGGAAAGAGACCCAGTACTTC.

This clonotype showed up many times. This sequence joins TRBV5-1 and TRBJ1-1; D is possibly TRBD1 (6 bases). The germline CDR1 and CDR2 sequences are SGHRS and YFSETQ. V lost 4 bases and J 6 bases, leaving 19 bases between the germline ends. This CDR3 contains 15 residues. CDR3 residues: CASSVNPQGSAEAFF. CDR3 DNA sequence: TGCGCCAGCAGCGTGAACCCCCAGGGGAGCGCTGAAGCTTTCTTT.

This clonotype was recorded only once. The chain links TRBV6-5 to TRBJ2-1; 7 nucleotides line up with TRBD1. The V gene's germline CDR1 is MNHEY and CDR2 SVGAGI. The junction had 1 base not matched to a gene; V was cut back by 2 bases and J by 0 bases. The CDR3 runs 15 residues. The CDR3: CASSYGDSSYNEQFF. CDR3 nucleotide sequence: TGTGCCAGCAGTTACGGGGACAGCTCCTACAATGAGCAGTTCTTC.

V usage is TRBV10-3 and J usage is TRBJ1-1, with no clear D. The V end lost 0 bases, the J end lost 5 bases, and 16 bases lay between the germline ends. The CDR3 is 16 residues long. Germline V CDR1 and CDR2: ENHRY, SYGVKD. The CDR3 protein is CAISESAATPTTEAFF. CDR3 nucleotide sequence: TGTGCCATCAGTGAGTCGGCAGCCACCCCGACGACTGAAGCTTTCTTT.

The J gene is TRBJ2-3, the V gene TRBV20-1, with D possibly TRBD1 on 5 matching bases. This CDR3 region has 11 residues. Germline CDR1 DFQATT, CDR2 SNEGSKA (reference sequence). As DNA, the CDR3 is TGCAGGGGGCCGCGTATGGATACGCAGTATTTT. Its protein product is CRGPRMDTQYF.

The genes are TRBV4-3 and TRBJ2-7; possibly TRBD2 for D (6 bases). Germline lookup yields CDR1 LGHNA and CDR2 YSLEER. Trimming shortened V by 5 bases and J by 2 bases, and 16 bases separated the two germline ends. This CDR3 is built from 15 residues. The CDR3 DNA sequence: TGCGCCAGCAGCGAAAGGACGGGACTCGCCTACGAGCAGTACTTC. Translated, it gives CASSERTGLAYEQYF.

The V and J genes are TRBV15 and TRBJ1-5; a weak D match, TRBD1 (6 bases). Trimming took off 0 bases at V and 6 bases at J, with 12 bases between the two ends. CDR3 size: 15 residues. The germline V gene has CDR1 LNHNV and CDR2 YYDKDF (reference sequence). The CDR3 DNA follows: TGTGCCACCAGCAGAGATCTGGGGGCGAGTCAGCCCCAGCATTTT. Translation: CATSRDLGASQPQHF. Complete variable domain (other parts from reference TRBV15 and TRBJ1-5): DAMVIQNPRYQVTQFGKPVTLSCSQTLNHNVMYWYQQKSSQAPKLLFHYYDKDFNNEADTPDNFQSRRPNTSFCFLDIRSPGLGDTAMYLCATSRDLGASQPQHFGDGTRLSIL.

The chain carries TRBV7-9 and TRBJ2-7; D perhaps matches TRBD2 (6 bases). Germline-derived CDR1 and CDR2 are SEHNR and FQNEAQ (reference sequence). Trimming stripped 5 bases from V and 5 bases from J, with 16 bases between. CDR3 length: 14 residues. For the CDR3, the DNA is TGTGCCAGCAGCCCGCCGCGGGAAGCTAACGAGCAGTACTTC. This encodes CASSPPREANEQYF.

The CDR3 nucleotides read TGCAGCGTGACGACGGGGACCTACGAGCAGTACTTC. Protein: CSVTTGTYEQYF. V and J are TRBV29-1 and TRBJ2-7, with a weak D call TRBD2 (5 bases). The CDR3 totals 12 residues. CDR1 is SQVTM, CDR2 ANQGSEA, per germline. V lost 6 bases, J lost 2 bases, and 11 bases lay in between.

The chain combines TRBV12-3 or TRBV12-4 with TRBJ1-2, with D hard to call. The germline V and J ends were trimmed by 0 bases and 8 bases, with 19 bases remaining between them. This CDR3 comprises 16 residues. The CDR3 DNA reads TGTGCCAGCAGTTTAGCGCTTAGGGCAGAGAGGGAGGGCTACACCTTC. As protein: CASSLALRAEREGYTF.

The chain uses TRBV6-4 and TRBJ2-5; weak D call: TRBD2 (6 bases). Trimming left V 11 bases short and J 4 bases short, with 17 bases between. CDR3 length: 13 residues. Germline V gene lookup returns CDR1 MRHNA and CDR2 SNTAGT. The CDR3 region is CALECGERETQYF. The CDR3 DNA reads as TGTGCCCTCGAGTGCGGGGAGAGAGAGACCCAGTACTTC.

This clonotype was picked up many times. The rearrangement joins TRBV4-1 to TRBJ2-7; 9 nucleotides line up with TRBD1. V lost 4 bases, J lost 1 base, and 2 bases stayed unmatched. This CDR3 has 14 amino acids. Germline CDR1 reads MGHRA; CDR2 reads YSYEKL. The CDR3 loop is CASSPGTGSYEQYV. CDR3 nucleotide sequence: TGCGCCAGCAGCCCCGGGACAGGGTCCTACGAGCAGTACGTC.

The gene calls are TRBV4-2 and TRBJ2-7, with 8 positions matching TRBD2. The CDR3 is 18 residues long. The V and J ends lost 0 bases and 6 bases, in that order; junction bases with no gene match: 16. Germline CDR1 and CDR2: LGHNA and YNFKEQ. This CDR3 is CASSQDFVLGAGDIEQYF. The CDR3 nucleotides are TGTGCCAGCAGCCAAGATTTTGTCCTTGGAGCGGGAGATATCGAGCAGTACTTC.

CDR3 DNA: TGTGCCAGCAGTTTACTGAGGGAGGATGAAAAACTGTTTTTT. Protein product: CASSLLREDEKLFF. The rearrangement joins TRBV28 to TRBJ1-4; D is uncertain. Trimming removed 2 bases at V and 6 bases at J, with 10 bases between. CDR1 is MDHEN and CDR2 is SYDVKM in the germline V gene. This CDR3 contains 14 residues.

The V gene is TRBV20-1, the J gene TRBJ1-1; D gene ambiguous. Germline V lookup: CDR1 DFQATT, CDR2 SNEGSKA (reference sequence). This CDR3 region has 10 residues. Trimming took 0 bases from V and 14 from J, leaving 10 bases between them. The CDR3 protein is CSARDADAFF. For the CDR3, the DNA is TGCAGTGCTAGAGACGCTGATGCCTTCTTT.

The rearrangement uses TRBV2 and TRBJ2-5; 9 bases align to TRBD2. The CDR3 is 15 amino acids. Germline values: CDR1 SNHLY, CDR2 FYNNEI. V lost 7 bases, J lost 5 bases, and 11 bases stayed unmatched. The CDR3 protein is CASNRLAEEEETQYF. In DNA, the CDR3 is TGTGCCAGCAACCGACTAGCGGAAGAGGAGGAGACCCAGTACTTC.

With regard to this clonotype: A read error may be the cause here, since a much bigger clone is one base away. The chain is built from TRBV6-6 and TRBJ2-7; 12 bases match TRBD2. Germline CDR1 is MNHNY and CDR2 is SVGAGI (reference sequence). Trimming cost V 5 bases and J 1 base; bases outside gene matches: 6. The CDR3 length is 16 residues. DNA for the CDR3: TGTGCCAGCAGTGAAGAAGGACTAGCGGGGTCCTACGAGCAGTACTTC. It yields the protein CASSEEGLAGSYEQYF.

The genes are TRBV7-3 and TRBJ2-7, with 10 bases fitting TRBD2. CDR3 length: 13 residues. J was trimmed by 6 bases and V by 3 bases; bases with no gene match: 2. Germline loops: CDR1 SGHTA, CDR2 FQGTGA. The CDR3 coding sequence is TGTGCCAGCAGCTTCTTAGCGGGAGGCGAGCAGTACTTC. Its protein is CASSFLAGGEQYF.

The chain recombines TRBV10-1 with TRBJ2-7; D assignment may be TRBD1 or TRBD2 (5 bases each). Trimming cost V 0 bases and J 3 bases, with 15 bases left between them. CDR1 and CDR2 (germline): WNHNN, SYGVQD (reference sequence). The CDR3 consists of 16 residues. DNA for the CDR3: TGCGCCAGCAGTGAGTCTCCGGGACGATACTTCTACGAGCAGTACTTC. Protein sequence: CASSESPGRYFYEQYF.